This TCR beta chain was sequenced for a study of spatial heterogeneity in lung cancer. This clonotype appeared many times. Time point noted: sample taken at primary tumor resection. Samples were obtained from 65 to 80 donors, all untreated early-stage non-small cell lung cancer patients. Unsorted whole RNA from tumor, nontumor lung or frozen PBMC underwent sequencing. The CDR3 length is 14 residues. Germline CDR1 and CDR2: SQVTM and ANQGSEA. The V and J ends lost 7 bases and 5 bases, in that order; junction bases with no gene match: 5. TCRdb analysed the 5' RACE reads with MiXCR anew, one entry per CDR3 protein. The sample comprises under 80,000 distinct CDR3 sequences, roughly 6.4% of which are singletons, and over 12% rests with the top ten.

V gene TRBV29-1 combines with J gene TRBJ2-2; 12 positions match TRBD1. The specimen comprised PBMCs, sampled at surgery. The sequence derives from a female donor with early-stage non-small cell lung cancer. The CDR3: CSAGTGGRTGELFF. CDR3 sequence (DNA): TGCAGCGCTGGGACAGGGGGCCGGACCGGGGAGCTGTTTTTT.